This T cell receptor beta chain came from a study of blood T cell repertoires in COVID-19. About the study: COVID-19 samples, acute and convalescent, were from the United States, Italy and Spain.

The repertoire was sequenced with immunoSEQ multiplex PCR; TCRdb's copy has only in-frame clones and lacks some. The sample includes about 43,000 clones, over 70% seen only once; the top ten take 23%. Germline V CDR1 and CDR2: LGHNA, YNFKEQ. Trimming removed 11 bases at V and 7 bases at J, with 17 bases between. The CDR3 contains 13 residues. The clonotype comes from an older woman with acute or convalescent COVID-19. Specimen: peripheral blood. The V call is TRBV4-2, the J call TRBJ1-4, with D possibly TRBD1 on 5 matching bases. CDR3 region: CAPNPGGSEKLFF. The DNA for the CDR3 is TGTGCCCCCAACCCCGGGGGGTCTGAAAAACTGTTTTTT.